These T cell receptor beta chains were read from a single sample in a study of blood T cell repertoires in COVID-19. Here immunoSEQ multiplex PCR was the method, and the copy in TCRdb shows in-frame clones only, minus some. This table holds some 45,000 clones, approximately 86% found once. Sequencing was carried out using peripheral blood. These receptors all stem from a man older than 75 in a cohort sampled during active COVID-19. The CDR3 runs from the conserved cysteine through the conserved F or W. D genes are given only for firm matches. Clone size is given for some rows only: seen once, a few or many times, or a class if the clone is expanded.

V	J	D	size	DNA	CDR3
TRBV19	TRBJ2-7	.	few	TGTGCCAGTAGCCGGACAAACCTTCCCTACGAGCAGTACTTC	CASSRTNLPYEQYF
TRBV5-1	TRBJ1-6	TRBD1	many	TGCGCCAGCAGCCTATACTGGACAGGGGGAACTTCACCCCTCCACTTT	CASSLYWTGGTSPLHF
TRBV5-1	TRBJ2-3	TRBD2	.	TGCGCCAGCAGCTTGAGCGGGGATTTTAGCACAGATACGCAGTATTTT	CASSLSGDFSTDTQYF
TRBV28	TRBJ1-2	.	once	TGTGCCAGCAGTAGCCAACGTGATGGCTACACCTTC	CASSSQRDGYTF
TRBV10-2	TRBJ1-2	.	.	TGCGCCAGCAGTGAGCAGGGTAGGGGCTATGGCTACACCTTC	CASSEQGRGYGYTF
TRBV6-6	TRBJ1-4	TRBD1	.	TGTGCCGGTAGACAGGGCTTTAATGAAAAACTGTTTTTT	CAGRQGFNEKLFF
TRBV7-9	TRBJ2-7	TRBD2	.	TGTGCCAGCAGCAAGGGACTAGCGGGATTCTACGAGCAGTACTTC	CASSKGLAGFYEQYF
TRBV6-1	TRBJ2-4	TRBD2	.	TGTGCCAGCAGTGAAACCAGCGGGGGGGCCGGAGACATTCAGTACTTC	CASSETSGGAGDIQYF
TRBV18	TRBJ1-1	.	.	TGTGCCAGCTCACCACCGGCAGGGATAACTGAAGCTTTCTTT	CASSPPAGITEAFF
TRBV19	TRBJ2-2	.	.	TGTGCCAGTAGTATATCGGCAGGGTATGGCGGGGAGCTGTTTTTT	CASSISAGYGGELFF
TRBV6-6	TRBJ2-2	TRBD2	.	TGTGCCAGCAGGGGGCATAGCGGGGGTGGGACCGGGGAGCTGTTTTTT	CASRGHSGGGTGELFF
TRBV6-5	TRBJ2-3	.	.	TGTGCCAGCAGTTACACCGGCGGCGGGGGCACAGATACGCAGTATTTT	CASSYTGGGGTDTQYF
TRBV5-1	TRBJ2-5	.	.	TGCGCCAGCAGGAGTTCCCAAGAGACCCAGTACTTC	CASRSSQETQYF
TRBV9	TRBJ2-1	TRBD2	.	TGTGCCAGCAGCCTTAGTGGTAGCGGGAAGGGCTACAATGAGCAGTTCTTC	CASSLSGSGKGYNEQFF
TRBV10-3	TRBJ2-5	TRBD1	once	TGTGCCATCAGTGACGAGGACAGGGCCCAAGAGACCCAGTACTTC	CAISDEDRAQETQYF
TRBV7-2	TRBJ2-7	.	.	TGTGCCAGCAGCGCACTAGCTTCCTACGAGCAGTACTTC	CASSALASYEQYF
TRBV28	TRBJ1-4	TRBD1	once	TGTGCCAGCAGTTTACAACTCGGACAGGGAGAAAAACTGTTTTTT	CASSLQLGQGEKLFF
TRBV25-1	TRBJ2-7	TRBD2	.	TGTGCCAGCAGTGAATCGACTAGCGGGAGGCACGAGCAGTACTTC	CASSESTSGRHEQYF
TRBV28	TRBJ1-1	.	.	TGTGCCAGCACCATTTTTCAGGGTACCGCTTTCTTT	CASTIFQGTAFF
TRBV20-1	TRBJ1-1	.	once	TGCAGTGCTCCCGTGGTGGTGCTGCCAGGGTTT	CSAPVVVLPGF
TRBV6-2/TRBV6-3	TRBJ2-5	TRBD2	.	TGTGCCAGCAGTTACACAATAGCGGGAAGGGAGACCCAGTACTTC	CASSYTIAGRETQYF
TRBV25-1	TRBJ2-1	TRBD2	.	TGTGCCAGCAGTGCCCTTAGCGGGAGGGCCTCCCTTAATGAGCAGTTCTTC	CASSALSGRASLNEQFF
TRBV3-1/TRBV3-2	TRBJ1-1	.	.	TGTGCCAGCAGCCAAGCCTCCACAGGGCTGAACACTGAAGCTTTCTTT	CASSQASTGLNTEAFF
TRBV18	TRBJ2-2	.	.	TGTGCCAGCTCAGCCCAACTCAAGCCGGGCACCGGGGAGCTGTTTTTT	CASSAQLKPGTGELFF
TRBV2	TRBJ2-4	.	once	TGTGCCAGCAGTGAGTTGGCGGTTAAAGGGGACATTCAGTACTTC	CASSELAVKGDIQYF
TRBV7-2	TRBJ1-5	.	.	TGTGCCAGCAGCGTGACAGGTCTCCGGCCCCAGCATTTT	CASSVTGLRPQHF
TRBV30	TRBJ2-3	.	.	TGTGCCTGGAGTTCGATCGACCTCGAGGAAGATACGCAGTATTTT	CAWSSIDLEEDTQYF
TRBV11-2	TRBJ2-3	.	.	TGTGCCAGCAGCAACTACAGGGGGGGAACAGATACGCAGTATTTT	CASSNYRGGTDTQYF
TRBV7-9	TRBJ2-5	TRBD1	.	TGTGCCAGCAGCTTTCAACAGGGGGTAGGGGAGACCCAGTACTTC	CASSFQQGVGETQYF
TRBV5-6	TRBJ2-3	TRBD2	.	TGTGCCAGCAGCTTGCTAGCGGGAGGGAGCACAGATACGCAGTATTTT	CASSLLAGGSTDTQYF
TRBV7-7	TRBJ2-2	TRBD2	few	TGTGCTAGCAGTCCTAGCGGGGGGAACACCGGGGAGCTGTTTTTT	CASSPSGGNTGELFF
TRBV10-1	TRBJ1-2	TRBD1	.	TGCGCCAGCAGCTCGGGACAGAGCTATGGCTACACCTTC	CASSSGQSYGYTF
TRBV6-5	TRBJ2-1	.	.	TGTGCCAGCAGTTACAACTCCGAGTCCTCAAACGGGCAGTTCTTC	CASSYNSESSNGQFF
TRBV15	TRBJ1-6	TRBD1	.	TGTGCCACCAGCAGAGATTCACAGGGGAATTCACCCCTCCACTTT	CATSRDSQGNSPLHF
TRBV7-2	TRBJ2-5	TRBD2	.	TGTGCCAGCAGCTACCCGGGGGGACGAGAGACCCAGTACTTC	CASSYPGGRETQYF
TRBV3-1/TRBV3-2	TRBJ1-1	.	few	TGTGCCAGCAGCCAAGTTTGGGGAGATTCTGAAGCTTTCTTT	CASSQVWGDSEAFF
TRBV5-1	TRBJ1-5	TRBD1	.	TGCGCCAGCAGCCCCTGGACAGGAGATCAGCCCCAGCATTTT	CASSPWTGDQPQHF
TRBV5-1	TRBJ2-1	TRBD1	.	TGCGCCAGCAGCGCCGGGACAGGGGGTAATGAGCAGTTCTTC	CASSAGTGGNEQFF
TRBV7-2	TRBJ1-2	.	.	TGTGCCAGCAGCTTGGGCGTACTCTATGGCTACACCTTC	CASSLGVLYGYTF
TRBV10-2	TRBJ2-3	TRBD1	.	TGCGCCAGCAGTGCCGGGACAGGGGGTAACACAGATACGCAGTATTTT	CASSAGTGGNTDTQYF